The source of this T cell receptor (beta chain) is a study of blood T cell repertoires in COVID-19. Study details: Collection of acute and convalescent COVID-19 samples took place in the United States, Italy and Spain. In each case, the material was cDNA or gDNA derived from T cells, B-cell-depleted T cells, or PBMCs.

Here immunoSEQ multiplex PCR was the method, and the copy in TCRdb shows in-frame clones only, minus some. Of almost 350,000 clones listed, roughly 90% are singletons. Up to 2 weeks before entering the study, exposed participants had met a COVID-19 case. This CDR3 region has 12 residues. Germline values: CDR1 SQVTM, CDR2 ANQGSEA. Trimming took 8 bases from V and 2 from J; bases not matched to a gene: 4. The chain couples TRBV29-1 to TRBJ1-2; 8 bases match TRBD1. Sequencing was performed on PBMCs or T cells enriched from blood (not recorded which). The TCR was taken from a woman aged 25 to 39 who had been exposed to COVID-19. The CDR3 region has the DNA TGCAGCACCCGGACAGGGAACTATGGCTACACCTTC. Its translation: CSTRTGNYGYTF.